This TCR beta chain came from a study of cytomegalovirus exposure and HLA in healthy donors. Findings and caveats of the study: The authors listed 150 to 200 TCR beta chains as cytomegalovirus-associated. Using a false discovery rate of 0.05, a later analysis showed that 15,000 to 20,000 TCR beta sequences were associated with HLA alleles. Presence/absence comparisons presumed near-even sequencing depth among donors.

The PCR ran on 60 Vbeta and 13 Jbeta primers. Authors' data handling: In a later analysis, about 12 million of tens of millions of unique beta chains occurred in at least two donors. Profiling relied on immunoSEQ multiplex PCR, and the TCRdb table lists in-frame clones only, not all of them. That table gives V, J and clone size, and the DNA gave D and trimming. The table lists about 92,000 clones. Germline assignment: CDR1 SGHTS and CDR2 YDEGEE. The CDR3 length is 13 residues. Between the trimmed V and J ends, which lost 8 bases and 3 bases, there was a span of 14 bases. Of note for this clone: Its antigen is as yet unknown.

What was sequenced was PBMCs. This clonotype originated in a man aged 50-59 years in good health and CMV-seropositive. The V gene is TRBV5-8, the J gene TRBJ1-1; tentative D call: TRBD1 (5 bases). CDR3 nucleotides: TGTGCCAGTAACAGACAGCCTGACACTGAAGCTTTCTTT. Translated, it gives CASNRQPDTEAFF.